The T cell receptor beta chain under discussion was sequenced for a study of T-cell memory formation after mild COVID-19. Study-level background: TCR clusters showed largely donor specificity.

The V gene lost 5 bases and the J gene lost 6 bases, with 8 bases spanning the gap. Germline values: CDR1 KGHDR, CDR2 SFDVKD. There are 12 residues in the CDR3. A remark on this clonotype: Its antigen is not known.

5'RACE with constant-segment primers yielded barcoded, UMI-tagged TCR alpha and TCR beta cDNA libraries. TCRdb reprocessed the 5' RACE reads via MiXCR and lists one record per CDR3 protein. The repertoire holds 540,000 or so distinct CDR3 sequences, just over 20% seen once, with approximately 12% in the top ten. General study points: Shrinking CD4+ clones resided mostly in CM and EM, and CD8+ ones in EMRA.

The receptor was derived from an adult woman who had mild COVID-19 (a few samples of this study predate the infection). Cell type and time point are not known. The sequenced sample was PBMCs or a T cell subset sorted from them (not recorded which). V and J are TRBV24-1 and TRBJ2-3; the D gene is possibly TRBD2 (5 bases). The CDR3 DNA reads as TGTGCCACCAGTGGGGAGTTGGATACGCAGTATTTT. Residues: CATSGELDTQYF.